Following are 24 T cell receptor beta chains from one sample sequenced in a study of shared clonotypes between healthy human individuals. Positively selected for CCR7, the CD45RO-negative cells used as naive CD8 cells excluded terminally differentiated effector memory CD45RA+ cells. TCRdb's table, derived via immunoSEQ multiplex PCR, lists solely in-frame clones and lacks some. The sample lists hundreds of thousands of clones, 98% occurring once. The specimen was naive CD8+ T cells sorted from blood. The receptors stem from a man under 40 in good health.

Points on this clone: An end of the junction differs from the germline gene, which may be a read error. The chain couples TRBV7-7 to TRBJ2-3; 9 bases are a match to TRBD2. The CDR3 has 15 residues. Germline V gives CDR1 SSHAT, CDR2 FNYEAQ (reference sequence). The CDR3 spells CASSLLGGGADTQYF. In DNA form, the CDR3 reads TGTGCTAGCAGCTTACTTGGCGGGGGGGCAGATACGCAGTATTTT.

The chain combines TRBV6-1 with TRBJ2-4, with D possibly matching TRBD1 (6 bases). Germline V CDR1 and CDR2: MNHNS, SASEGT. V lost 6 bases to trimming and J lost 2 bases, with 14 bases between them. This CDR3 has 15 amino acids. This CDR3 is CASRHRDHSKNIQYF. The CDR3 region has the DNA TGTGCCAGCAGGCACAGGGACCATTCCAAAAACATTCAGTACTTC.

The gene calls are TRBV30 and TRBJ2-4; a possible D gene is TRBD2 (6 bases). This CDR3 has 13 residues. Trimming took off 7 bases at V and 7 bases at J, with 17 bases between the two ends. Germline assignment: CDR1 GTSNPN and CDR2 SVGIG (reference sequence). In nucleotides, the CDR3 is TGTGCCTCATCCCCGGGGGATGGGAACATTCAGTACTTC. Encoded protein: CASSPGDGNIQYF.

The rearrangement uses TRBV5-6 and TRBJ2-7; D ambiguous. From germline, CDR1 is SGHDT and CDR2 YYEEEE. The CDR3 is 10 amino acids. V lost 6 bases and J lost 4, with 5 bases in between. DNA of the CDR3: TGTGCCAGCATACTATACGAGCAGTACTTC. Translated, it gives CASILYEQYF.

The chain links TRBV5-6 to TRBJ2-7; D perhaps matches TRBD1 (5 bases). CDR1 is SGHDT and CDR2 is YYEEEE in the germline V gene. The CDR3 spans 15 residues. Trimming pared 2 bases from V and 0 bases from J, leaving 12 bases between. CDR3 bases: TGTGCCAGCAGCTTTCGGCAGGGCTCCTCCTACGAGCAGTACTTC. Its protein is CASSFRQGSSYEQYF.

The CDR3 DNA sequence: TGTGCCAGCAGCACACAGGGTCGAAATACGCAGTATTTT. Translating it yields CASSTQGRNTQYF. V usage is TRBV7-9 and J usage is TRBJ2-3; maybe TRBD1 (6 bases). Trimming left V 5 bases short and J 7 bases short, with 13 bases between. Germline CDR1 reads SEHNR; CDR2 reads FQNEAQ (reference sequence). This CDR3 spans 13 amino acids.

The chain couples TRBV7-6 to TRBJ2-7; tentative D call: TRBD1 (6 bases). This CDR3 has 14 amino acids. Trimming removed 0 bases at V and 6 bases at J, with 12 bases between. Germline assignment: CDR1 SGHVS and CDR2 FNYEAQ. The CDR3, as DNA: TGTGCCAGCAGCTTAGCGCAAAGAGGGGGCGAGCAGTACTTC. Residues: CASSLAQRGGEQYF.

The chain recombines TRBV27 with TRBJ1-5; no definite D call. Germline-derived CDR1 and CDR2 are MNHEY and SMNVEV (reference sequence). The germline V and J ends were trimmed by 5 bases and 0 bases, with 8 bases remaining between them. The CDR3 is made up of 14 amino acids. CDR3 in DNA: TGTGCCAGCAGTATCAATTATAGCAATCAGCCCCAGCATTTT. Translation gives CASSINYSNQPQHF.

V usage is TRBV9 and J usage is TRBJ2-3; TRBD2 agrees at 9 bases. CDR1 and CDR2 from the germline V gene are SGDLS and YYNGEE. CDR3 size: 19 residues. V lost 4 bases and J lost 3; bases outside the gene matches: 18. CDR3 loop: CASSSQVRRGRASTDTQYF. The CDR3 DNA is TGTGCCAGCAGCTCTCAGGTGCGACGCGGGAGGGCCAGTACAGATACGCAGTATTTT.

Only one count was recorded for this clone. The chain employs TRBV7-9 and TRBJ2-1; no reliable D call. V was clipped by 3 bases and J by 4 bases, with 10 bases between them. Germline-derived CDR1 and CDR2 are SEHNR and FQNEAQ (reference sequence). The CDR3 is 14 residues long. The CDR3 is CASSLLAVYNEQFF. The DNA for the CDR3 is TGTGCCAGCAGCTTGTTAGCAGTATACAATGAGCAGTTCTTC.

This rearrangement joins TRBV28 to TRBJ2-7; TRBD2 aligns across 8 bases. Losses at the gene ends were 4 bases for V and 6 bases for J; bases not matched to a gene: 8. This CDR3 is 14 amino acids long. Per germline, CDR1 MDHEN and CDR2 SYDVKM. The CDR3 coding sequence is TGTGCCAGCAGTTCTAGCGGGCCATCGAGCGAGCAGTACTTC. Translation: CASSSSGPSSEQYF.

This clone has just one count. The gene calls are TRBV9 and TRBJ2-7, with D perhaps being TRBD1 or TRBD2 (5 bases each). CDR1 is SGDLS and CDR2 is YYNGEE in the germline V gene. Trimming took 3 bases from V and 0 from J, leaving 13 bases between them. This CDR3 region has 15 residues. CDR3: CASSDRDGYSYEQYF. DNA of the CDR3: TGTGCCAGCAGCGACCGGGACGGTTACTCCTACGAGCAGTACTTC.

The chain links TRBV14 to TRBJ2-7, with 13 bases lining up with TRBD2. Per germline, CDR1 SGHDN and CDR2 FVKESK. The CDR3 runs 18 residues. J was trimmed by 4 bases and V by 2 bases; bases with no gene match: 11. Written as DNA, the CDR3 is TGTGCCAGCAGCCAAAACCCCTTCGGACTAGCGGGAGCGTACGAGCAGTACTTC. Translating gives CASSQNPFGLAGAYEQYF.

Comments on this clone: This sample also contains other DNA sequences that code for the same CDR3. This chain uses TRBV29-1 with TRBJ2-7; D might be TRBD1 (5 bases). CDR1 SQVTM and CDR2 ANQGSEA come from the germline V gene. The CDR3 spans 13 residues. V lost 3 bases to trimming and J lost 3 bases, with 12 bases between them. The CDR3 region has the DNA TGCAGCGTTGAGGGGCAGGGTTACTACGAGCAGTACTTC. As protein: CSVEGQGYYEQYF.

As to this clone: The junction does not match germline at one end; this may be a read error. The chain has TRBV7-9 and TRBJ2-3; D perhaps matches TRBD1 (6 bases). The V gene's germline CDR1 is SEHNR and CDR2 FQNEAQ (reference sequence). This CDR3 is 11 amino acids long. CDR3 residues: CASSSSSGTYF. For the CDR3, the DNA is TGTGCCAGCAGCTCCTCCTCCGGGACATACTTT.

This clone has just one count. The rearrangement links TRBV14 to TRBJ2-7, with TRBD1 matching over 9 bases. Germline-derived CDR1 and CDR2 are SGHDN and FVKESK. Trimming took 1 base from V and 3 from J; bases not matched to a gene: 13. The CDR3 runs to 18 residues. The CDR3 DNA reads TGTGCCAGCAGCCAAGGAATCATACAGGGGGCGGTGAACTACGAGCAGTACTTC. Its protein product is CASSQGIIQGAVNYEQYF.

This clone occurred once. Other DNA sequences within the sample encode an identical CDR3. The rearrangement joins TRBV7-9 to TRBJ2-1; tentatively, D is TRBD2 (5 bases). V lost 5 bases and J 7 bases, leaving 9 bases between the germline ends. This CDR3 is built from 12 residues. The germline V gene encodes CDR1 SEHNR and CDR2 FQNEAQ (reference sequence). CDR3 sequence (DNA): TGTGCCAGCAGCGGGAGAGGAAATGAGCAGTTCTTC. It is translated as CASSGRGNEQFF.

This clone was counted a single time. The gene calls are TRBV19 and TRBJ2-3; a weak D match, TRBD1 (6 bases). CDR1 LNHDA and CDR2 SQIVND come from the germline V gene (reference sequence). There are 14 residues in the CDR3. Trimming took off 3 bases at V and 3 bases at J, with 10 bases between the two ends. CDR3 nucleotides: TGTGCCAGTAGTATTCTACAGGGTACAGATACGCAGTATTTT. As protein: CASSILQGTDTQYF.

This chain links TRBV6-5 with TRBJ1-4; D not resolved. The germline V gene has CDR1 MNHEY and CDR2 SVGAGI. Trimming cost V 8 bases and J 0 bases, with 13 bases left between them. The CDR3 loop spans 15 amino acids. CDR3 sequence reads: CASSPRGATNEKLFF. CDR3 nucleotide sequence: TGTGCCAGCTCCCCACGGGGAGCAACTAATGAAAAACTGTTTTTT.

This clone was seen only once. The V and J genes are TRBV9 and TRBJ1-4; D not certain. The length of the CDR3 is 15 residues. Trimming shortened V by 3 bases and J by 0 bases, and 9 bases separated the two germline ends. The V gene's germline CDR1 is SGDLS and CDR2 YYNGEE. As DNA, the CDR3 is TGTGCCAGCAGCGGACATGGTGCAACTAATGAAAAACTGTTTTTT. Its translation is CASSGHGATNEKLFF.

The chain couples TRBV6-1 to TRBJ2-7; 7 positions agree with TRBD2. From germline, CDR1 is MNHNS and CDR2 SASEGT. V trimming: 2 bases; J trimming: 2 bases; junction bases outside the gene matches: 9. The CDR3 is 16 residues long. The CDR3 nucleotides read TGTGCCAGCAGTGAACCAGGGAGCGGGACCACCTACGAGCAGTACTTC. Its translation is CASSEPGSGTTYEQYF.

J is TRBJ2-7 and V is TRBV14; D is ambiguous. The CDR3 covers 16 residues. V lost 1 base and J lost 3, with 16 bases in between. Germline V gene lookup returns CDR1 SGHDN and CDR2 FVKESK. CDR3 coding DNA: TGTGCCAGCAGCCAAGCTTCTCTCGCCGGTGACTACGAGCAGTACTTC. Translation: CASSQASLAGDYEQYF.

About this clone: Different DNA sequences within this sample yield the same CDR3. The chain employs TRBV7-6 and TRBJ1-1; D is ambiguous. V lost 0 bases and J lost 1, with 3 bases in between. The germline V gene has CDR1 SGHVS and CDR2 FNYEAQ. CDR3 size: 13 residues. In nucleotides, the CDR3 is TGTGCCAGCAGCTTAGCAGAGAACACTGAAGCTTTCTTT. Translation gives CASSLAENTEAFF.

V and J are TRBV18 and TRBJ2-7, with 11 positions matching TRBD1. This CDR3 comprises 15 residues. The V gene's germline CDR1 is KGHSH and CDR2 LQKENI. V gave up 5 bases and J gave up 2 bases; unmatched junction bases: 5. CDR3 protein: CASSAPGQGAYEQYF. DNA of the CDR3: TGTGCCAGCTCAGCCCCGGGACAGGGGGCCTACGAGCAGTACTTC.